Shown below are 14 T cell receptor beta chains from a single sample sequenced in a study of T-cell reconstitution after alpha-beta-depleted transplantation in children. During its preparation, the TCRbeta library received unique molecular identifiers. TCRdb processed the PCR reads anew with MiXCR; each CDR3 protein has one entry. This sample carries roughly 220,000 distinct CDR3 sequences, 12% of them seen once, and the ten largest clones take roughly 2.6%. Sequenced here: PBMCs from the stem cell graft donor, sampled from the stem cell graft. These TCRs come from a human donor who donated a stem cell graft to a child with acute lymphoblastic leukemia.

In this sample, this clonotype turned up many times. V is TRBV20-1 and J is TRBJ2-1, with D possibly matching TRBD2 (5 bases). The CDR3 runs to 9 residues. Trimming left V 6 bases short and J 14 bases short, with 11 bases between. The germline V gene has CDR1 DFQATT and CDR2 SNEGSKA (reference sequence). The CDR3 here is CSAPGLKFF. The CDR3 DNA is TGCAGTGCCCCTGGACTCAAGTTCTTC.

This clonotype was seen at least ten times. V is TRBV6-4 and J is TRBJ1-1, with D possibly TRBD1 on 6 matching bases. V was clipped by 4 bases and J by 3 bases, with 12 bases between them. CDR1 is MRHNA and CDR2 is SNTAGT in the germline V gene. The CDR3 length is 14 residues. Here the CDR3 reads CASSAIGGDTEAFF. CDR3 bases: TGTGCCAGCAGTGCTATAGGGGGGGACACTGAAGCTTTCTTT.

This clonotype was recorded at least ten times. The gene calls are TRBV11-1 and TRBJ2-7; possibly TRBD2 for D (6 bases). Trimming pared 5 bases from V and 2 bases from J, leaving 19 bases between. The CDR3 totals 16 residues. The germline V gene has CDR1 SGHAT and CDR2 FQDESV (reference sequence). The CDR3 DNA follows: TGTGCCAGCAGCCCAAGAGCGTGGGGGGTCCCCTACGAGCAGTACTTC. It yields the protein CASSPRAWGVPYEQYF. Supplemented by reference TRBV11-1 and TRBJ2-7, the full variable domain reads EAEVAQSPRYKITEKSQAVAFWCDPISGHATLYWYRQILGQGPELLVQFQDESVVDDSQLPKDRFSAERLKGVDSTLKIQPAELGDSAMYLCASSPRAWGVPYEQYFGPGTRLTVT.

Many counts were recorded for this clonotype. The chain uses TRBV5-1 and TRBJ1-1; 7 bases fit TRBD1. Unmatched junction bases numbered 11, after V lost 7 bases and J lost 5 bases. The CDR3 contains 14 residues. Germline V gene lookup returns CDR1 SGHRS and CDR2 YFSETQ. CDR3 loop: CASHSGGGRTEAFF. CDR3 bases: TGCGCCAGCCACTCGGGAGGGGGCCGAACTGAAGCTTTCTTT.

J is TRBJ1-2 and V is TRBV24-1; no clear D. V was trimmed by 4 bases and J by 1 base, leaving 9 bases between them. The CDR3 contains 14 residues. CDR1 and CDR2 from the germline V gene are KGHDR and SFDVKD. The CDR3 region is CATSDPTLNYGYTF. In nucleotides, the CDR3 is TGTGCCACCAGTGACCCAACACTTAACTATGGCTACACCTTC.

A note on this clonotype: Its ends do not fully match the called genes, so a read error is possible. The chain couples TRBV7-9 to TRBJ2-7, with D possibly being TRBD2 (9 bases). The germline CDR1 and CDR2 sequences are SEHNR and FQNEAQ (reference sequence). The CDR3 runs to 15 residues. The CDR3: CASSLAGQESYEQYF. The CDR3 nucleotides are TGTGCCAGCAGCCTAGCGGGACAGGAGTCCTACGAGCAGTACTTC.

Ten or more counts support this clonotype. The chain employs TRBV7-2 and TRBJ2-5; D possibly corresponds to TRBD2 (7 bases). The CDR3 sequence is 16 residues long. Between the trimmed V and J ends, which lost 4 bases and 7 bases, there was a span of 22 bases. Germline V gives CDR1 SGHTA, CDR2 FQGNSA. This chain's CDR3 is CASSSNGGATVGTQYF. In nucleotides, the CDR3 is TGTGCCAGCAGCTCAAATGGGGGGGCTACGGTCGGGACCCAGTACTTC.

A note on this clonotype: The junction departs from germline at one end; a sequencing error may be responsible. The CDR3 loop reads CCAVVGLEGRVSYNEQFF. DNA of the CDR3: TGCTGTGCTGTCGTGGGGTTAGAGGGCCGAGTCTCCTACAATGAGCAGTTCTTC. V gene TRBV20-1 combines with J gene TRBJ2-1; weak D call: TRBD2 (5 bases). CDR1 and CDR2 from the germline V gene are DFQATT and SNEGSKA (reference sequence). This CDR3 is 18 amino acids long.

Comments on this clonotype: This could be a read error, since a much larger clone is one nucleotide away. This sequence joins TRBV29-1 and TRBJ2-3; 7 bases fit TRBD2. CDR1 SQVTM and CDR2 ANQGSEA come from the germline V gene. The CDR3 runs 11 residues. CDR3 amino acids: CGGGPSDTQYF. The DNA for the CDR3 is TGCGGCGGGGGACCTTCAGATACGCAGTATTTT.

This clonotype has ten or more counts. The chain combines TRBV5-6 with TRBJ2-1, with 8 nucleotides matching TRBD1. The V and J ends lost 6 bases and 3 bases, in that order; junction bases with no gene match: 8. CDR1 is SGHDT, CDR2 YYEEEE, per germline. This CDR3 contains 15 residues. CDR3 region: CASTHRTGHYNEQFF. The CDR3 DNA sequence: TGTGCCAGCACACACCGGACAGGGCACTACAATGAGCAGTTCTTC.

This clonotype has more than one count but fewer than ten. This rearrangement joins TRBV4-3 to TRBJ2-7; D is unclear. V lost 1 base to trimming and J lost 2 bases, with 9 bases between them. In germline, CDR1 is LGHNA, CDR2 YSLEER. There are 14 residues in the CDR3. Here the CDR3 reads CASSQVKSAYEQYF. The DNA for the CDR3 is TGCGCCAGCAGCCAAGTGAAATCTGCCTACGAGCAGTACTTC.

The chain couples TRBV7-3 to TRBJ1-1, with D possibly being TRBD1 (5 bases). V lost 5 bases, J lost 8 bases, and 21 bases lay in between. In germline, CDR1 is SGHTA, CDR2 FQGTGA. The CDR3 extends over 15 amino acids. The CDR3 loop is CASSASGTGYGEAFF. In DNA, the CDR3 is TGTGCCAGCAGCGCCTCCGGGACCGGGTATGGGGAAGCTTTCTTT.

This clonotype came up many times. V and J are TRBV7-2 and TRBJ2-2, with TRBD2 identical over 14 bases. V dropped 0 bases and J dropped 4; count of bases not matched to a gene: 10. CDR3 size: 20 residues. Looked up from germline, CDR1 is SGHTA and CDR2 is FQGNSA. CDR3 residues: CASSLAGGLAGEGSTGELFF. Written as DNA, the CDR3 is TGTGCCAGCAGCTTAGCCGGGGGACTAGCGGGAGAGGGTAGCACCGGGGAGCTGTTTTTT.

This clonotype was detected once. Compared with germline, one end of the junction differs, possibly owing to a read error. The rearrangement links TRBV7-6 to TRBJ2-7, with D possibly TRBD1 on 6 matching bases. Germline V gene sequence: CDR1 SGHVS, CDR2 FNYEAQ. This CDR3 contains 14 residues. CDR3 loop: CARSRTGTSYEQYF. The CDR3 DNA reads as TGTGCCCGCAGCAGAACCGGGACATCCTACGAGCAGTACTTC.